This is a list of T cell receptor beta chains from one sample in a study of T cells after yellow fever vaccination. TCRdb redid the calling of the 5' RACE reads with MiXCR, one entry per CDR3 protein. The sample consists of just under 600,000 distinct CDR3 sequences, roughly 14% of them appearing once. This specimen consisted of PBMCs, obtained on the day of the yellow fever booster vaccination. These TCRs come from a young man who received the YFV17D yellow fever vaccine. CDR3s include the opening cysteine and the closing phenylalanine or tryptophan. Fields, in order: J gene, V gene, D gene, clone size, CDR3 protein, CDR3 DNA. The D gene is left open where the match is weak. Part of the rows lack a size; the others show once, few, many or a class for expanded clones.

j_call: TRBJ2-7
v_call: TRBV28
d_call: TRBD1
clone_size: -
cdr3_aa: CASTPGDREAEQYF
cdr3_nt: TGTGCCAGCACCCCCGGGGACAGGGAAGCCGAGCAGTACTTC

j_call: TRBJ1-4
v_call: TRBV6-1
d_call: -
clone_size: -
cdr3_aa: CASRAGQLNEKLFF
cdr3_nt: TGTGCCAGCAGGGCTGGACAGTTAAATGAAAAACTGTTTTTT

j_call: TRBJ2-1
v_call: TRBV5-1
d_call: -
clone_size: -
cdr3_aa: CASSLGPQSSYNEQFF
cdr3_nt: TGCGCCAGCAGCTTGGGACCTCAGAGCTCCTACAATGAGCAGTTCTTC

j_call: TRBJ2-1
v_call: TRBV5-1
d_call: TRBD2
clone_size: -
cdr3_aa: CASSLSGLAGGLNEQFF
cdr3_nt: TGCGCCAGCAGCCTAAGCGGACTAGCGGGAGGGCTGAATGAGCAGTTCTTC

j_call: TRBJ2-7
v_call: TRBV5-5
d_call: -
clone_size: few
cdr3_aa: CASSPRLGDTLYEQYF
cdr3_nt: TGTGCCAGCAGCCCGAGACTTGGGGACACACTCTACGAGCAGTACTTC

j_call: TRBJ2-2
v_call: TRBV7-6
d_call: -
clone_size: few
cdr3_aa: CASLNSTYTGELFF
cdr3_nt: TGTGCCAGCCTAAATAGCACCTACACCGGGGAGCTGTTTTTT

j_call: TRBJ2-1
v_call: TRBV6-1
d_call: TRBD1
clone_size: few
cdr3_aa: CASSQGASYNEQFF
cdr3_nt: TGTGCCAGCAGTCAGGGGGCCTCCTACAATGAGCAGTTCTTC

j_call: TRBJ2-1
v_call: TRBV15
d_call: TRBD2
clone_size: -
cdr3_aa: CATSKREGSYNEQFF
cdr3_nt: TGTGCCACCAGCAAGAGGGAGGGTTCCTACAATGAGCAGTTCTTC

j_call: TRBJ2-1
v_call: TRBV20-1
d_call: -
clone_size: -
cdr3_aa: CSAQNLAESSYNEQFF
cdr3_nt: TGCAGTGCTCAGAATCTCGCGGAAAGCTCCTACAATGAGCAGTTCTTC

j_call: TRBJ1-1
v_call: TRBV2
d_call: -
clone_size: -
cdr3_aa: CASSEREGGEAFF
cdr3_nt: TGTGCCAGCAGTGAAAGGGAGGGGGGCGAAGCTTTCTTT

j_call: TRBJ1-1
v_call: TRBV27
d_call: TRBD1
clone_size: -
cdr3_aa: CASGLPGQGSEAFF
cdr3_nt: TGTGCCAGCGGCCTACCGGGACAGGGGAGTGAAGCTTTCTTT